Below, 22 T cell receptor beta chains from the same sample are listed, as sequenced in a study of blood T cell repertoires in COVID-19. The assay was immunoSEQ multiplex PCR, and TCRdb's table has in-frame clones only and misses some. There are 270,000 or so clones in the sample; 89% occur only once, and roughly 0.92% lies in the top ten. Specimen: peripheral blood. Receptors originate from a woman in her 40s who had recovered from COVID-19.

The V gene is TRBV18, the J gene TRBJ2-7; D unresolved. This CDR3 contains 15 residues. With 6 bases removed from V and 7 bases from J, the gap between germline ends came to 22 bases. CDR1 is KGHSH and CDR2 is LQKENI in the germline V gene. CDR3 residues: CASSPMALTNGEQYF. DNA for the CDR3: TGTGCCAGCTCCCCCATGGCTCTCACGAACGGGGAGCAGTACTTC.

J is TRBJ2-7 and V is TRBV19, with TRBD1 matching 7 bases. Germline V CDR1 and CDR2: LNHDA, SQIVND (reference sequence). There are 15 residues in the CDR3. Trimming removed 5 bases from V and 3 bases from J; junction bases left unmatched: 10. The CDR3 DNA reads TGTGCCAGTAGTCGCGACAGGGACCAAATCTACGAGCAGTACTTC. It is translated as CASSRDRDQIYEQYF.

The chain recombines TRBV7-8 with TRBJ2-5; TRBD1 might be the D (6 bases). Germline CDR1 is SGHVS and CDR2 is FQNEAQ. The V end was cut by 3 bases, the J end by 3 bases, with 8 bases between. The CDR3 is 13 residues long. The CDR3 protein is CASSFNREETQYF. The CDR3 DNA reads as TGTGCCAGCAGCTTCAACAGGGAAGAGACCCAGTACTTC.

This chain connects TRBV5-6 to TRBJ1-5; TRBD1 matches at 7 bases. The CDR3 loop spans 15 amino acids. Germline V lookup: CDR1 SGHDT, CDR2 YYEEEE. Trimming at V came to 4 bases and at J to 0 bases, leaving 4 bases not matched to a gene. CDR3 region: CASSEGAYSNQPQHF. The DNA of the CDR3 is TGTGCCAGCAGCGAGGGGGCCTATAGCAATCAGCCCCAGCATTTT. Combining the CDR3 with reference TRBV5-6 and TRBJ1-5 gives the whole variable domain DAGVTQSPTHLIKTRGQQVTLRCSPKSGHDTVSWYQQALGQGPQFIFQYYEEEERQRGNFPDRFSGHQFPNYSSELNVNALLLGDSALYLCASSEGAYSNQPQHFGDGTRLSIL.

The chain recombines TRBV28 with TRBJ2-5, with 14 bases fitting TRBD2. Germline lookup yields CDR1 MDHEN and CDR2 SYDVKM. J lost 4 bases, V lost 7 bases, and 8 bases had no gene match. The CDR3 runs 16 residues. The CDR3 sequence: CASKGLAGEVGETQYF. In DNA form, the CDR3 reads TGTGCCAGCAAGGGACTAGCGGGAGAAGTTGGAGAGACCCAGTACTTC.

The V call is TRBV2, the J call TRBJ2-1; 7 nucleotides match TRBD2. Germline CDR1 reads SNHLY; CDR2 reads FYNNEI. The CDR3 runs to 15 residues. V was pared by 8 bases and J by 3 bases, with 10 bases of the junction left unmatched. Here the CDR3 reads CASPTQRGIYNEQFF. As DNA, the CDR3 is TGTGCCAGCCCCACACAGCGGGGAATCTACAATGAGCAGTTCTTC.

The chain recombines TRBV28 with TRBJ2-3, with D possibly TRBD1 on 5 matching bases. Deletions cut 7 bases from V and 2 bases from J, with 16 bases between. The germline CDR1 and CDR2 sequences are MDHEN and SYDVKM. This CDR3 spans 15 amino acids. This CDR3 reads CASNLPDSYTDTQYF. CDR3 DNA sequence: TGTGCCAGCAACCTACCCGACAGCTACACAGATACGCAGTATTTT.

The chain carries TRBV11-1 and TRBJ1-1; D is unresolved. This CDR3 contains 16 residues. Germline-derived CDR1 and CDR2 are SGHAT and FQDESV (reference sequence). V lost 3 bases and J lost 1, with 15 bases in between. The CDR3 sequence is CASSLRNLRGNTEAFF. The CDR3 DNA follows: TGTGCCAGCAGCTTGCGAAATTTACGGGGGAACACTGAAGCTTTCTTT. Supplemented by reference TRBV11-1 and TRBJ1-1, the full variable domain reads EAEVAQSPRYKITEKSQAVAFWCDPISGHATLYWYRQILGQGPELLVQFQDESVVDDSQLPKDRFSAERLKGVDSTLKIQPAELGDSAMYLCASSLRNLRGNTEAFFGQGTRLTVV.

CDR3 sequence reads: CATTSDGSWSDTQYF. The CDR3, as DNA: TGTGCCACCACTTCAGACGGGAGTTGGTCAGATACGCAGTATTTT. The chain is built from TRBV15 and TRBJ2-3, with D maybe TRBD2 (6 bases). With 7 bases removed from V and 4 bases from J, the gap between germline ends came to 18 bases. The CDR3 spans 15 residues. Germline lookup yields CDR1 LNHNV and CDR2 YYDKDF (reference sequence).

The rearrangement joins TRBV2 to TRBJ2-2, with D unresolved. V was trimmed by 7 bases and J by 13 bases, leaving 13 bases between them. The length of the CDR3 is 11 residues. Germline V gene lookup returns CDR1 SNHLY and CDR2 FYNNEI. The CDR3 here is CASKTGDWLFF. The CDR3 coding sequence is TGTGCCAGCAAAACCGGTGACTGGCTGTTTTTT.

The chain carries TRBV10-2 and TRBJ2-7, with 8 bases fitting TRBD1. This CDR3 comprises 14 residues. V was pared by 2 bases and J by 1 base, with 1 base of the junction left unmatched. The germline gives CDR1 WSHSY, CDR2 SAAADI. CDR3 loop: CASSERTGSYEQYF. The CDR3 DNA reads TGCGCCAGCAGTGAGCGGACAGGGTCCTACGAGCAGTACTTC.

This clone was detected only once. The rearrangement uses TRBV15 and TRBJ2-5; 9 bases are shared with TRBD2. CDR3 length equals 14 residues. Germline V CDR1 and CDR2: LNHNV, YYDKDF (reference sequence). The V segment lost 6 bases and the J segment 5 bases; nucleotides outside the gene matches: 7. DNA of the CDR3: TGTGCCACCAGATCGGCGGGAGGGGGGGAGACCCAGTACTTC. Residues: CATRSAGGGETQYF. Together with reference TRBV15 and TRBJ2-5, the CDR3 gives the full variable domain: DAMVIQNPRYQVTQFGKPVTLSCSQTLNHNVMYWYQQKSSQAPKLLFHYYDKDFNNEADTPDNFQSRRPNTSFCFLDIRSPGLGDTAMYLCATRSAGGGETQYFGPGTRLLVL.

The rearrangement uses TRBV11-2 and TRBJ2-3, with TRBD2 as a possible D gene (6 bases). The CDR3 has 13 residues. Germline V gene lookup returns CDR1 SGHAT and CDR2 FQNNGV. V shed 11 bases and J shed 6 bases, with 18 bases lying between them. CDR3: CASGGLGSDTQYF. CDR3 nucleotide sequence: TGTGCCTCCGGGGGACTGGGGTCCGATACGCAGTATTTT.

There are a few counts of this clone. This rearrangement joins TRBV5-1 to TRBJ2-1; TRBD2 aligns across 8 bases. The germline gives CDR1 SGHRS, CDR2 YFSETQ. This CDR3 comprises 16 residues. With 0 bases clipped from V and 4 bases from J, the junction kept 6 bases outside the gene matches. The CDR3 DNA is TGCGCCAGCAGCTTGGTAGCTAGCGGGTTTTACAATGAGCAGTTCTTC. Its translation: CASSLVASGFYNEQFF.

The J gene is TRBJ2-1, the V gene TRBV14; 15 bases agree with TRBD2. The CDR3 is 22 amino acids. The germline gives CDR1 SGHDN, CDR2 FVKESK. Germline trimming cut 4 bases from V and 1 base from J; bases unmatched to any gene: 17. The CDR3 nucleotides read TGTGCCAGCAGCCCAGCTCCGGGACTAGCGGGGGGCCCCTCTTCATCCTACAATGAGCAGTTCTTC. This codes for CASSPAPGLAGGPSSSYNEQFF. Using reference TRBV14 and TRBJ2-1 for the parts outside the CDR3, the full variable domain is EAGVTQFPSHSVIEKGQTVTLRCDPISGHDNLYWYRRVMGKEIKFLLHFVKESKQDESGMPNNRFLAERTGGTYSTLKVQPAELEDSGVYFCASSPAPGLAGGPSSSYNEQFFGPGTRLTVL.

The V gene is TRBV28, the J gene TRBJ2-2, with TRBD2 as a possible D gene (6 bases). This CDR3 has 14 amino acids. Trimming took off 8 bases at V and 4 bases at J, with 14 bases between the two ends. Germline V gives CDR1 MDHEN, CDR2 SYDVKM. This CDR3 reads CASLGGITTGELFF. The CDR3 nucleotides are TGTGCCAGCTTAGGCGGGATTACCACCGGGGAGCTGTTTTTT.

This chain uses TRBV3-1 (or the pseudogene TRBV3-2) with TRBJ2-3, with 8 bases matching TRBD2. Trimming cost V 4 bases and J 4 bases; bases outside gene matches: 4. CDR1 is LGHDT and CDR2 is YNNKEL in the germline V gene (reference sequence). The CDR3 is made up of 14 amino acids. This CDR3 is CASSPIAGSDTQYF. In DNA, the CDR3 is TGTGCCAGCAGCCCAATAGCGGGATCAGATACGCAGTATTTT.

The V call is TRBV30, the J call TRBJ1-5; 10 bases map to TRBD1. J was trimmed by 0 bases and V by 1 base; bases with no gene match: 6. There are 17 residues in the CDR3. CDR1 is GTSNPN, CDR2 SVGIG, per germline (reference sequence). The CDR3 coding sequence is TGTGCCTGGAGTGAGGGACAGGGGCTCGGTAGCAATCAGCCCCAGCATTTT. It codes for CAWSEGQGLGSNQPQHF.

V usage is TRBV19 and J usage is TRBJ1-1, with 7 bases identical to TRBD1. CDR3 length: 15 amino acids. CDR1 is LNHDA, CDR2 SQIVND, per germline (reference sequence). V lost 1 base, J lost 1 base, and 3 bases stayed unmatched. The chain's CDR3 is CASSIGDRTNTEAFF. The CDR3 DNA sequence: TGTGCCAGTAGTATAGGGGACAGAACGAACACTGAAGCTTTCTTT.

The V and J genes are TRBV3-1 (or the pseudogene TRBV3-2) and TRBJ2-7, with TRBD2 identical over 8 bases. The V gene end was trimmed by 4 bases and the J gene end by 6 bases; junction bases not matched to a gene: 8. CDR1 is LGHDT, CDR2 YNNKEL, per germline (reference sequence). The CDR3 has 14 residues. CDR3 nucleotide sequence: TGTGCCAGCAGCCCTAGATGGACTAGCAGCGAGCAGTACTTC. Encoded protein: CASSPRWTSSEQYF.

This chain's CDR3 is CASSYSGAGNTIYF. CDR3 coding DNA: TGTGCCAGCAGTTACTCGGGAGCTGGAAACACCATATATTTT. The chain couples TRBV6-5 to TRBJ1-3, with D uncertain. Trimming stripped 0 bases from V and 2 bases from J, with 5 bases between. Germline values: CDR1 MNHEY, CDR2 SVGAGI. The CDR3 consists of 14 residues.

The chain links TRBV3-1 (or the pseudogene TRBV3-2) to TRBJ2-7, with 8 bases identical to TRBD1. Germline-derived CDR1 and CDR2 are LGHDT and YNNKEL (reference sequence). J lost 6 bases, V lost 2 bases, and 12 bases had no gene match. The CDR3 runs to 16 residues. The CDR3 region is CASSQSPDRVGLEQYF. CDR3 bases: TGTGCCAGCAGCCAAAGCCCGGACAGGGTGGGACTCGAGCAGTACTTC.